These 9 T cell receptor beta chains originate from one sample sequenced in a study of blood T cell repertoires in COVID-19. The protocol was immunoSEQ multiplex PCR, while the TCRdb copy is restricted to in-frame clones and leaves out a portion. The sample lists 25,000 to 30,000 clones; 70% to 90% were seen once. Material for sequencing was peripheral blood. The receptors derive from a human donor in a cohort sampled during active COVID-19.

This clone appeared a single time. This chain uses TRBV3-1 (or the pseudogene TRBV3-2) with TRBJ1-2; TRBD1 might be the D (5 bases). The ends were cut back, 2 bases at V and 6 bases at J, with 16 bases in the middle. This CDR3 region has 15 residues. Germline loops: CDR1 LGHDT, CDR2 YNNKEL (reference sequence). The CDR3 reads CASSQLGGPGNGYTF. The CDR3 DNA follows: TGTGCCAGCAGCCAATTAGGTGGGCCAGGGAATGGCTACACCTTC.

The chain employs TRBV3-1 (or the pseudogene TRBV3-2) and TRBJ2-7, with a weak D call TRBD2 (7 bases). This CDR3 spans 14 amino acids. Per the germline V gene, CDR1 is LGHDT and CDR2 is YNNKEL (reference sequence). Trimming stripped 2 bases from V and 6 bases from J, with 14 bases between. The CDR3, as DNA: TGTGCCAGCAGCCAAAGTGTGGGAGGGGGCGAGCAGTACTTC. Translation gives CASSQSVGGGEQYF.

The V and J genes are TRBV4-2 and TRBJ2-3; TRBD2 matches at 8 bases. V shed 0 bases and J 6 bases; nucleotides not matched to a gene: 8. Germline V gene data show CDR1 as LGHNA and CDR2 as YNFKEQ. The CDR3 loop spans 16 amino acids. CDR3 sequence reads: CASSQDPGGRSDTQYF. The CDR3 coding sequence is TGTGCCAGCAGCCAAGATCCGGGGGGGCGTAGTGATACGCAGTATTTT.

V and J are TRBV9 and TRBJ1-1, with D perhaps TRBD1 (6 bases). This CDR3 has 16 residues. The germline gives CDR1 SGDLS, CDR2 YYNGEE. Deletions cut 5 bases from V and 5 bases from J, with 22 bases between. For the CDR3, the DNA is TGTGCCAGCAGTATAGGGTTGAGAGGGGGAGGGACTGAAGCTTTCTTT. Translated: CASSIGLRGGGTEAFF.

The chain uses TRBV3-1 (or the pseudogene TRBV3-2) and TRBJ1-1; no clear D gene. The CDR3 sequence is 13 residues long. V lost 3 bases, J lost 2 bases, and 7 bases lay in between. Germline V gene lookup returns CDR1 LGHDT and CDR2 YNNKEL (reference sequence). The CDR3 coding sequence is TGTGCCAGCAGCCACCGCGGTAACACTGAAGCTTTCTTT. It translates to CASSHRGNTEAFF.

This clone was found once. The chain combines TRBV27 with TRBJ1-2; 8 bases line up with TRBD1. The germline CDR1 and CDR2 sequences are MNHEY and SMNVEV (reference sequence). This CDR3 spans 14 amino acids. V shed 2 bases and J 7 bases; nucleotides not matched to a gene: 6. CDR3 loop: CASSLQGARSGYTF. CDR3 in DNA: TGTGCCAGCAGTTTACAGGGGGCAAGGAGTGGCTACACCTTC.

V and J are TRBV4-2 and TRBJ2-3; tentatively, D is TRBD2 (6 bases). Germline V CDR1 and CDR2: LGHNA, YNFKEQ. The CDR3 loop spans 16 amino acids. The germline V and J ends were trimmed by 1 base and 2 bases, with 13 bases remaining between them. CDR3 coding DNA: TGTGCCAGCAGCCAAGCTCGAGGCGGGGACACAGATACGCAGTATTTT. Amino acid sequence: CASSQARGGDTDTQYF.

The chain recombines TRBV4-2 with TRBJ1-2; D gene unclear. Germline V gives CDR1 LGHNA, CDR2 YNFKEQ. The CDR3 runs 15 residues. V was clipped by 0 bases and J by 6 bases, with 14 bases between them. CDR3 DNA sequence: TGTGCCAGCAGCCAAGAGATTAGAGGGAGTGATGGCTACACCTTC. This gives the protein CASSQEIRGSDGYTF.

The V gene is TRBV10-1, the J gene TRBJ2-1; TRBD2 might be the D (6 bases). In germline, CDR1 is WNHNN, CDR2 SYGVQD (reference sequence). V was cut by 10 bases and J by 5 bases, with 21 bases left in between. CDR3 length: 15 residues. In nucleotides, the CDR3 is TGCGCCACCTCGAGAGGAGGGCGTAGGGACAATGAGCAGTTCTTC. It is translated as CATSRGGRRDNEQFF.